These 20 T cell receptor beta chains came from one sample sequenced in a study of blood T cells in healthy people across ages. A sample-barcoded 5' primer and a J-beta primer mix were used in a second PCR of roughly 7 to 12 cycles. TCRdb re-derived calls from the 5' RACE reads in MiXCR, one entry per CDR3 protein. Of hundreds of thousands of distinct CDR3 sequences in the sample, about 46% were seen once. Specimen: blood. The receptors were gathered from a man at least 80 years old in good health.

The table lists this clonotype with a few counts. This rearrangement joins TRBV2 to TRBJ2-7; possibly TRBD2 for D (6 bases). The J call may be wrong; the DNA end is better matched by TRBJ2-5. The germline V gene encodes CDR1 SNHLY and CDR2 FYNNEI. The CDR3 runs to 13 residues. The CDR3 sequence: CARGGGDRETQYF. CDR3 nucleotide sequence: TGTGCCAGGGGCGGAGGGGATAGGGAGACCCAGTACTTC.

The chain recombines TRBV25-1 with TRBJ2-2, with D hard to call. Germline V gene lookup returns CDR1 MGHDK and CDR2 SYGVNS. With 5 bases removed from V and 0 bases from J, the gap between germline ends came to 10 bases. The CDR3 is 15 residues long. In DNA form, the CDR3 reads TGTGCCAGCAGTCCCGACATCGCGAACACCGGGGAGCTGTTTTTT. This translates into CASSPDIANTGELFF.

At least ten counts were recorded for this clonotype. The rearrangement uses TRBV30 and TRBJ2-1; TRBD2 matches at 7 bases. The CDR3 spans 16 residues. From germline, CDR1 is GTSNPN and CDR2 SVGIG (reference sequence). After removal of 0 bases from V and 2 bases from J, the junction contained 7 bases not matched to a gene. The CDR3 DNA follows: TGTGCCTGGAGTGTAGGGAGGGTGAGGCCCTACAATGAGCAGTTCTTC. This codes for CAWSVGRVRPYNEQFF.

This clonotype showed up just a few times. The J gene is TRBJ2-7, the V gene TRBV9; D is tentatively TRBD1 or TRBD2 (5 bases each). V was shortened by 3 bases and J by 3 bases, with 13 bases between the two germline ends. This CDR3 has 14 amino acids. Germline CDR1 and CDR2: SGDLS and YYNGEE. The CDR3 region has the DNA TGTGCCAGCAGCGAAGGGGAGATTAGCTACGAGCAGTACTTC. It yields the protein CASSEGEISYEQYF.

This clonotype is a singleton in its sample. CDR3 coding DNA: TGTGCCAGCAGCTTCGAGTTTAGCGGCCGGCAGTTCTTC. Its protein is CASSFEFSGRQFF. The gene calls are TRBV7-2 and TRBJ2-1; possible D gene TRBD2, 6 bases. CDR1 and CDR2 from the germline V gene are SGHTA and FQGNSA. Trimming took off 3 bases at V and 12 bases at J, with 15 bases between the two ends. The CDR3 loop spans 13 amino acids. The variable domain in full, with the rest retrieved from reference TRBV7-2 and TRBJ2-1, is GAGVSQSPSNKVTEKGKDVELRCDPISGHTALYWYRQSLGQGLEFLIYFQGNSAPDKSGLPSDRFSAERTGGSVSTLTIQRTQQEDSAVYLCASSFEFSGRQFFGPGTRLTVL.

This clonotype was found a few times. The chain joins TRBV9 to TRBJ2-1; 7 nucleotides match TRBD2. The CDR3 extends over 16 amino acids. The germline CDR1 and CDR2 sequences are SGDLS and YYNGEE. Trimming cost V 0 bases and J 3 bases; bases outside gene matches: 6. Here the CDR3 reads CASSVVGSGLYNEQFF. DNA for the CDR3: TGTGCCAGCAGCGTAGTTGGTAGCGGGCTCTACAATGAGCAGTTCTTC. Full variable domain (missing parts from reference TRBV9 and TRBJ2-1): DSGVTQTPKHLITATGQRVTLRCSPRSGDLSVYWYQQSLDQGLQFLIQYYNGEERAKGNILERFSAQQFPDLHSELNLSSLELGDSALYFCASSVVGSGLYNEQFFGPGTRLTVL.

The chain combines TRBV6-1 with TRBJ1-5, with D perhaps matching TRBD1 (5 bases). Trimming took 4 bases from V and 2 from J, leaving 9 bases between them. Germline V CDR1 and CDR2: MNHNS, SASEGT. CDR3 length: 14 residues. The chain's CDR3 is CASSVRVRNQPQHF. DNA of the CDR3: TGTGCCAGCAGTGTCAGGGTTCGCAATCAGCCCCAGCATTTT.

This chain links TRBV12-3 or TRBV12-4 with TRBJ1-2; 7 bases agree with TRBD1. CDR3 size: 24 residues. V was pared by 3 bases and J by 2 bases, with 33 bases of the junction left unmatched. The CDR3 region has the DNA TGTGCCAGCAGTTTGGGTAGAGGACAGATGGGGAACAGGGGAGAGGGCTTGAAGAACTATGGCTACACCTTC. This translates into CASSLGRGQMGNRGEGLKNYGYTF.

Points on this clonotype: At one end the junction does not follow the germline gene, possibly because of a read error. The chain uses TRBV28 and TRBJ2-7, with a possible D match to TRBD1 (5 bases). Per germline, CDR1 MDHEN and CDR2 SYDVKM. The CDR3 totals 15 residues. The CDR3: CTSSSHRTSFYEQYF. The DNA of the CDR3 is TGTACCAGCAGTTCCCATCGGACAAGTTTCTACGAGCAGTACTTC. Full variable domain (rest looked up from reference TRBV28 and TRBJ2-7): DVKVTQSSRYLVKRTGEKVFLECVQDMDHENMFWYRQDPGLGLRLIYFSYDVKMKEKGDIPEGYSVSREKKERFSLILESASTNQTSMYLCTSSSHRTSFYEQYFGPGTRLTVT.

The rearrangement links TRBV5-6 to TRBJ2-5; perhaps TRBD2 as D (6 bases). Germline assignment: CDR1 SGHDT and CDR2 YYEEEE. Trimming stripped 3 bases from V and 11 bases from J, with 26 bases between. The CDR3 length is 16 residues. CDR3 DNA sequence: TGTGCCAGCAGCTCCCCCGCCTCGGGAGTTAGGAATGGGCAGTACTTC. This sequence encodes CASSSPASGVRNGQYF.

The gene calls are TRBV28 and TRBJ2-4; 12 positions match TRBD2. The J call is uncertain, as TRBJ2-7 better fits the DNA end. Germline V gene lookup returns CDR1 MDHEN and CDR2 SYDVKM. The CDR3 contains 15 residues. CDR3 sequence (DNA): TGTGCCACCTCAACCCTAGCGGGAGGGCCGCTCGAGCAGTACTTC. Its translation is CATSTLAGGPLEQYF.

The rearrangement uses TRBV15 and TRBJ2-1, with TRBD2 as a possible D gene (5 bases). Looked up from germline, CDR1 is LNHNV and CDR2 is YYDKDF (reference sequence). With 1 base removed from V and 2 bases from J, the gap between germline ends came to 6 bases. The CDR3 is made up of 14 amino acids. The CDR3 region has the DNA TGTGCCACCAGCAGAGTCGGGGCCTACAATGAGCAGTTCTTC. Amino acids: CATSRVGAYNEQFF.

This clonotype has just a few counts. Here the CDR3 reads CASSLGSGTEAFF. CDR3 coding DNA: TGTGCCAGCAGCTTAGGTTCGGGCACTGAAGCTTTCTTT. The chain uses TRBV7-3 and TRBJ1-1; D unresolved. The germline V and J ends were trimmed by 2 bases and 4 bases, with 8 bases remaining between them. The V gene's germline CDR1 is SGHTA and CDR2 FQGTGA. The CDR3 totals 13 residues.

The chain recombines TRBV14 with TRBJ2-3; the D is unclear. CDR1 and CDR2 (germline): SGHDN, FVKESK. The V and J ends lost 0 bases and 3 bases respectively, with 16 bases between them. The CDR3 loop spans 17 amino acids. The CDR3 reads CASSQERREHWTDTQYF. CDR3 sequence (DNA): TGTGCCAGCAGCCAAGAGCGGCGCGAACACTGGACAGATACGCAGTATTTT.

Concerning this clonotype: A much larger clone lies a single base off, so this may be a read error. This chain links TRBV29-1 with TRBJ2-5; TRBD1 aligns across 10 bases. From germline, CDR1 is SQVTM and CDR2 ANQGSEA. The CDR3 runs to 12 residues. The CDR3 spells CGTGQGQETQYF. CDR3 nucleotide sequence: TGCGGCACGGGACAGGGGCAAGAGACCCAGTACTTC.

This clonotype was recorded a few times. The J gene is TRBJ2-3, the V gene TRBV27; possible D gene TRBD2, 6 bases. The germline V gene encodes CDR1 MNHEY and CDR2 SMNVEV (reference sequence). The V end lost 6 bases, the J end lost 1 base, and 11 bases lay between the germline ends. CDR3 size: 14 residues. Here the CDR3 DNA reads TGTGCCAGCAGGGGATGGGGGGGCACAGATACGCAGTATTTT. It encodes CASRGWGGTDTQYF.

V usage is TRBV19 and J usage is TRBJ2-7; a weak D match, TRBD1 (6 bases). The CDR3 is 12 amino acids. With 11 bases removed from V and 6 bases from J, the gap between germline ends came to 17 bases. CDR1 is LNHDA, CDR2 SQIVND, per germline (reference sequence). As DNA, the CDR3 is TGTGCCTCCACAAGTACAGGGCTCGAGCAGTACTTC. Its protein is CASTSTGLEQYF.

J is TRBJ2-3 and V is TRBV9; no clear D gene. Germline V lookup: CDR1 SGDLS, CDR2 YYNGEE. The CDR3 spans 14 residues. Trimming pared 7 bases from V and 3 bases from J, leaving 15 bases between. The DNA of the CDR3 is TGTGCCAGCGGACGATTAGAGCTGACAGATACGCAGTATTTT. This sequence encodes CASGRLELTDTQYF. Together with reference TRBV9 and TRBJ2-3, the CDR3 gives the full variable domain: DSGVTQTPKHLITATGQRVTLRCSPRSGDLSVYWYQQSLDQGLQFLIQYYNGEERAKGNILERFSAQQFPDLHSELNLSSLELGDSALYFCASGRLELTDTQYFGPGTRLTVL.

This clonotype appeared many times. The chain carries TRBV20-1 and TRBJ2-1; TRBD2 matches 11 bases. V lost 3 bases, J lost 6 bases, and 7 bases stayed unmatched. Germline V CDR1 and CDR2: DFQATT, SNEGSKA (reference sequence). This CDR3 is built from 15 residues. DNA of the CDR3: TGCAGTGCTAGGCTTAGCGGGAGGGATGTCAATGAGCAGTTCTTC. It translates to CSARLSGRDVNEQFF.

This chain connects TRBV20-1 to TRBJ1-1; 7 bases fit TRBD1. The V gene's germline CDR1 is DFQATT and CDR2 SNEGSKA (reference sequence). The CDR3 has 14 residues. Trimming took 7 bases from V and 0 from J; bases not matched to a gene: 8. The CDR3 DNA reads TGCAGTGGGGAAGACAGGGCCATGAACACTGAAGCTTTCTTT. Translating it yields CSGEDRAMNTEAFF.